Presented here are 7 T cell receptor beta chains from one specimen sequenced in a study of OX40 agonist ivuxolimab in advanced cancers. Sequencing was performed with immunoSEQ multiplex PCR; in TCRdb, only in-frame clones are kept and a portion is missing. The sample contains over 75,000 clones, 80% to 95% of which appear only once. Sequenced here: CD4+ or CD8+ T cells sorted from blood, sampled in a trial of the OX40 agonist ivuxolimab. All receptors derive from an adult with an advanced solid tumor such as melanoma, head and neck, liver or kidney cancer.

The V and J genes are TRBV5-6 and TRBJ1-5, with D hard to call. The CDR3 runs 13 residues. Trimming removed 2 bases at V and 7 bases at J, with 10 bases between. Germline V gene data show CDR1 as SGHDT and CDR2 as YYEEEE. CDR3 protein: CASSLSAAQPQHF. As DNA, the CDR3 is TGTGCCAGCAGCTTATCGGCCGCGCAGCCCCAGCATTTT.

This chain joins TRBV9 and TRBJ1-4; 8 positions agree with TRBD1. The CDR3 contains 19 residues. V lost 0 bases to trimming and J lost 0 bases; unmatched junction nucleotides: 10. Germline-derived CDR1 and CDR2 are SGDLS and YYNGEE. Here the CDR3 reads CASSVGNSGQAATNEKLFF. The CDR3 bases are TGTGCCAGCAGCGTAGGGAACTCGGGACAGGCAGCAACTAATGAAAAACTGTTTTTT.

This chain links TRBV6-6 with TRBJ2-1; perhaps TRBD2 as D (6 bases). The CDR3 is made up of 14 amino acids. From germline, CDR1 is MNHNY and CDR2 SVGAGI (reference sequence). Trimming removed 6 bases from V and 4 bases from J, with 13 bases in between. The CDR3 region is CASRSGGTYNEQFF. The CDR3 region has the DNA TGTGCCAGCAGGTCCGGAGGGACGTACAATGAGCAGTTCTTC.

The rearrangement joins TRBV10-3 to TRBJ2-2; TRBD2 matches at 10 bases. V shed 6 bases, J shed 3 bases, and the junction held 4 bases outside the gene matches. The CDR3 length is 15 residues. Germline-derived CDR1 and CDR2 are ENHRY and SYGVKD. The CDR3 reads CAIRGSGRYTGELFF. CDR3 in DNA: TGTGCCATCAGAGGTAGCGGGAGGTACACCGGGGAGCTGTTTTTT.

The V call is TRBV4-1, the J call TRBJ1-2; D call uncertain. Germline lookup yields CDR1 MGHRA and CDR2 YSYEKL. V lost 0 bases and J 2 bases, leaving 16 bases between the germline ends. The CDR3 extends over 17 amino acids. CDR3 protein: CASSQDQARSTNYGYTF. The DNA for the CDR3 is TGCGCCAGCAGCCAAGATCAGGCCCGGTCAACGAACTATGGCTACACCTTC.

The genes are TRBV6-1 and TRBJ2-7, with D perhaps being TRBD1 or TRBD2 (5 bases each). The V and J ends lost 1 base and 5 bases respectively, with 12 bases between them. The CDR3 is 14 residues long. Per germline, CDR1 MNHNS and CDR2 SASEGT. CDR3 residues: CASSEVWGNDEQYF. CDR3 in DNA: TGTGCCAGCAGTGAAGTATGGGGGAACGACGAGCAGTACTTC.

The chain has TRBV9 and TRBJ2-7; 8 bases are a match to TRBD2. Germline V gives CDR1 SGDLS, CDR2 YYNGEE. V lost 6 bases to trimming and J lost 0 bases; unmatched junction nucleotides: 5. This CDR3 is 14 amino acids long. The chain's CDR3 is CASTPGTSSYEQYF. CDR3 in DNA: TGTGCCAGCACCCCCGGGACTAGCTCCTACGAGCAGTACTTC.